Shown below are 30 T cell receptor beta chains from a single sample sequenced in a study of T-cell memory formation after mild COVID-19. TCRdb processed the 5' RACE reads anew with MiXCR; each CDR3 protein has one entry. The sample records about 13,000 distinct CDR3 sequences, about 16% being singletons. The specimen sequenced was PBMCs or a T cell subset sorted from them (not recorded which). The receptors originated from a man aged 18 to 30 who had mild COVID-19 (a few samples of this study predate the infection). Cell type and time point are not known.

The V gene is TRBV7-8, the J gene TRBJ2-5, with TRBD1 matching over 7 bases. From germline, CDR1 is SGHVS and CDR2 FQNEAQ. The length of the CDR3 is 17 residues. V gave up 8 bases and J gave up 6 bases; unmatched junction bases: 21. The CDR3 DNA reads as TGTGCCAGCCGCAAGGAAGCCGGGACAGAGGGGAAGCAGACCCAGTACTTC. Translating it yields CASRKEAGTEGKQTQYF.

This clonotype was observed at least ten times. This chain uses TRBV4-1 with TRBJ2-3; 8 bases agree with TRBD2. Trimming cost V 0 bases and J 0 bases; bases outside gene matches: 11. The CDR3 sequence is 19 residues long. From germline, CDR1 is MGHRA and CDR2 YSYEKL. CDR3 DNA: TGCGCCAGCAGCCAAGAGGGCGGGGGGCCCGACCCCAGCACAGATACGCAGTATTTT. This codes for CASSQEGGGPDPSTDTQYF.

This clonotype was counted between two and nine times. V and J are TRBV7-8 and TRBJ2-2; no clear D. The CDR3 has 12 residues. Germline-derived CDR1 and CDR2 are SGHVS and FQNEAQ. V was pared by 3 bases and J by 3 bases, with 2 bases between. The CDR3, as DNA: TGTGCCAGCAGCTTTTACACCGGGGAGCTGTTTTTT. It encodes CASSFYTGELFF.

This clonotype was recorded many times. This CDR3 reads CASSQDLGGGTEAFF. In nucleotides, the CDR3 is TGCGCCAGCAGCCAAGATCTGGGGGGCGGCACTGAAGCTTTCTTT. This chain connects TRBV4-3 to TRBJ1-1; tentatively, D is TRBD1 (6 bases). The CDR3 consists of 15 residues. Germline V gene sequence: CDR1 LGHNA, CDR2 YSLEER. V was shortened by 0 bases and J by 4 bases, with 12 bases between the two germline ends.

Relative to its sample, this clonotype is large (0.1 to 1%). J is TRBJ1-2 and V is TRBV6-5; D perhaps matches TRBD1 (5 bases). V was pared by 6 bases and J by 6 bases, with 20 bases between. This CDR3 spans 15 amino acids. Germline-derived CDR1 and CDR2 are MNHEY and SVGAGI. The CDR3 here is CASSLYTGTPNGYTF. CDR3 coding DNA: TGTGCCAGCAGCCTATACACCGGGACCCCTAATGGCTACACCTTC.

This clonotype has more than one count but fewer than ten. J is TRBJ2-5 and V is TRBV15; TRBD2 matches at 7 bases. The CDR3 runs to 15 residues. Germline CDR1 and CDR2: LNHNV and YYDKDF (reference sequence). Unmatched junction bases numbered 7, after V lost 4 bases and J lost 2 bases. CDR3 region: CATSKDLGGQETQYF. The CDR3 DNA reads as TGTGCCACCAGCAAGGATCTGGGGGGGCAAGAGACCCAGTACTTC.

This clonotype was seen ten or more times. The chain has TRBV6-5 and TRBJ2-2; D unclear. Trimming took off 6 bases at V and 5 bases at J, with 10 bases between the two ends. The CDR3 consists of 13 residues. Germline V lookup: CDR1 MNHEY, CDR2 SVGAGI. The CDR3, as DNA: TGTGCCAGCAGCAAGACGCCAACCGGGGAGCTGTTTTTT. Translating it yields CASSKTPTGELFF.

This clonotype was recorded many times. V is TRBV7-2 and J is TRBJ2-6; 7 bases line up with TRBD2. J was trimmed by 2 bases and V by 8 bases; bases with no gene match: 12. The CDR3 covers 17 residues. Germline loops: CDR1 SGHTA, CDR2 FQGNSA. The CDR3 here is CASEKRGGTPGANVLTF. The CDR3 DNA reads as TGTGCCAGCGAGAAGCGGGGTGGGACCCCTGGGGCCAACGTCCTGACTTTC.

This clonotype has a count of ten or more. This chain connects TRBV2 to TRBJ1-5; TRBD1 might be the D (6 bases). CDR1 is SNHLY and CDR2 is FYNNEI in the germline V gene. The CDR3 has 16 residues. Trimming stripped 6 bases from V and 1 base from J, with 16 bases between. The CDR3 protein is CASSLYGGLSNQPQHF. The CDR3 DNA is TGTGCCAGCAGCCTCTACGGGGGCTTAAGCAATCAGCCCCAGCATTTT.

The rearrangement joins TRBV9 to TRBJ2-1; perhaps TRBD1 as D (5 bases). Germline CDR1 and CDR2: SGDLS and YYNGEE. This CDR3 has 15 amino acids. The germline V and J ends were trimmed by 6 bases and 8 bases, with 21 bases remaining between them. The CDR3 DNA reads TGTGCCAGCAATCTCGGACAACCCGGCCGGTATGAGCAGTTCTTC. It translates to CASNLGQPGRYEQFF.

This clonotype has a count of ten or more. In DNA, the CDR3 is TGTGCCAGCAGCTTAGGGTTTGCGGACGGGGAGCTGTTTTTT. It yields the protein CASSLGFADGELFF. J is TRBJ2-2 and V is TRBV7-8; D is uncertain. CDR3 length equals 14 residues. The V end lost 1 base, the J end lost 7 bases, and 10 bases lay between the germline ends. Germline V lookup: CDR1 SGHVS, CDR2 FQNEAQ.

This clonotype was observed at least ten times. This chain uses TRBV9 with TRBJ2-3; 9 bases agree with TRBD2. Trimming cost V 4 bases and J 2 bases; bases outside gene matches: 14. Germline CDR1 SGDLS, CDR2 YYNGEE. The CDR3 runs 18 residues. CDR3 bases: TGTGCCAGCAGCCGAGCCAGGGGGACTAGCTTCCACACAGATACGCAGTATTTT. Encoded protein: CASSRARGTSFHTDTQYF.

This clonotype was seen at least ten times. This chain joins TRBV2 and TRBJ2-1, with a possible D match to TRBD1 (5 bases). V was cut by 8 bases and J by 4 bases, with 15 bases left in between. The CDR3 consists of 14 residues. Germline loops: CDR1 SNHLY, CDR2 FYNNEI. CDR3 bases: TGTGCCAGCCCACCGGGCAGGGCTTACAATGAGCAGTTCTTC. This encodes CASPPGRAYNEQFF.

The chain links TRBV20-1 to TRBJ2-5, with TRBD2 matching over 8 bases. In germline, CDR1 is DFQATT, CDR2 SNEGSKA (reference sequence). This CDR3 has 13 amino acids. The DNA of the CDR3 is TGCGCCCGGGTCGGGGGGGGAAAAGAGACCCAGTACTTC. Translated: CARVGGGKETQYF.

The chain has TRBV18 and TRBJ1-1; 9 bases align to TRBD1. CDR3 length: 19 amino acids. The junction had 14 bases not matched to a gene; V was cut back by 3 bases and J by 0 bases. The germline gives CDR1 KGHSH, CDR2 LQKENI. For the CDR3, the DNA is TGTGCCAGCTCACCCCGGACAGGGGAGTTAGGATTTATGAACACTGAAGCTTTCTTT. Translated: CASSPRTGELGFMNTEAFF. Full variable domain (missing parts from reference TRBV18 and TRBJ1-1): NAGVMQNPRHLVRRRGQEARLRCSPMKGHSHVYWYRQLPEEGLKFMVYLQKENIIDESGMPKERFSAEFPKEGPSILRIQQVVRGDSAAYFCASSPRTGELGFMNTEAFFGQGTRLTVV.

This clonotype appeared many times. The chain employs TRBV7-2 and TRBJ2-4; no firm D call. V lost 6 bases and J 0 bases, leaving 6 bases between the germline ends. Per germline, CDR1 SGHTA and CDR2 FQGNSA. CDR3 length equals 13 residues. The CDR3 here is CASRGIAKNIQYF. CDR3 nucleotides: TGTGCCAGCAGGGGGATAGCCAAAAACATTCAGTACTTC.

V is TRBV20-1 and J is TRBJ1-1, with no clear D. The CDR3 covers 17 residues. In germline, CDR1 is DFQATT, CDR2 SNEGSKA (reference sequence). The V and J ends lost 3 bases and 5 bases respectively, with 25 bases between them. CDR3 nucleotide sequence: TGCAGTGCTAGGTCCAGTGGGGAAACGTCGGGTGAGACTGAAGCTTTCTTT. The encoded protein is CSARSSGETSGETEAFF.

This clonotype occurred many times. The CDR3, as DNA: TGCGCCAGCAGCCAGGACCCGGGACAGGGTCTAGCCAAAAACATTCAGTACTTC. It encodes CASSQDPGQGLAKNIQYF. This chain connects TRBV4-1 to TRBJ2-4; 9 nucleotides line up with TRBD1. Germline V gene lookup returns CDR1 MGHRA and CDR2 YSYEKL. This CDR3 contains 18 residues. Trimming took 3 bases from V and 0 from J; bases not matched to a gene: 9.

This clonotype was picked up many times. This chain links TRBV6-5 with TRBJ2-5; D remains unclear. This CDR3 has 12 residues. Germline V gene lookup returns CDR1 MNHEY and CDR2 SVGAGI. V was cut by 5 bases and J by 7 bases, with 11 bases left in between. CDR3 sequence: CASSAGFGTQYF. CDR3 nucleotides: TGTGCCAGCAGTGCCGGGTTTGGGACCCAGTACTTC.

This clonotype was recorded at least ten times. This chain uses TRBV20-1 with TRBJ2-3; D may be TRBD2 (6 bases). V lost 8 bases, J lost 2 bases, and 20 bases lay in between. CDR3 size: 15 residues. Per germline, CDR1 DFQATT and CDR2 SNEGSKA (reference sequence). Written as DNA, the CDR3 is TGCAGTCTCCGATTGACTAGTGATATCACAGATACGCAGTATTTT. As protein: CSLRLTSDITDTQYF.

The rearrangement uses TRBV6-1 and TRBJ1-3; 7 bases fit TRBD1. Trimming at V came to 4 bases and at J to 8 bases, leaving 5 bases not matched to a gene. Germline V gene lookup returns CDR1 MNHNS and CDR2 SASEGT. There are 13 residues in the CDR3. CDR3 in DNA: TGTGCCAGCAGTGTACGGGACAGATACACCATATATTTT. This gives the protein CASSVRDRYTIYF.

This clonotype was observed at least ten times. V gene TRBV11-2 combines with J gene TRBJ2-5; the match to TRBD2 covers 13 bases. The germline CDR1 and CDR2 sequences are SGHAT and FQNNGV. V dropped 5 bases and J dropped 5; count of bases not matched to a gene: 8. The CDR3 extends over 16 amino acids. The CDR3 loop is CASSTGTSGVLETQYF. DNA of the CDR3: TGTGCCAGCAGCACCGGGACTAGCGGGGTCTTGGAGACCCAGTACTTC. The entire variable domain, with the rest obtained from reference TRBV11-2 and TRBJ2-5, is as follows: EAGVAQSPRYKIIEKRQSVAFWCNPISGHATLYWYQQILGQGPKLLIQFQNNGVVDDSQLPKDRFSAERLKGVDSTLKIQPAKLEDSAVYLCASSTGTSGVLETQYFGPGTRLLVL.

In this sample, this clonotype turned up many times. The chain has TRBV6-5 and TRBJ2-7; D gene ambiguous. Looked up from germline, CDR1 is MNHEY and CDR2 is SVGAGI. Trimming stripped 4 bases from V and 5 bases from J, with 9 bases between. This CDR3 comprises 12 residues. The CDR3, as DNA: TGTGCCAGCAGTTTAGGGTCCCACGAGCAGTACTTC. It encodes CASSLGSHEQYF.

This clonotype showed up many times. The V and J genes are TRBV5-1 and TRBJ2-5; 7 bases fit TRBD1. The junction had 9 bases not matched to a gene; V was cut back by 5 bases and J by 5 bases. Germline-derived CDR1 and CDR2 are SGHRS and YFSETQ. CDR3 size: 14 residues. CDR3 amino acids: CASRRQGLEETQYF. The CDR3 DNA is TGCGCCAGCAGACGACAGGGTCTCGAGGAGACCCAGTACTTC.

This clonotype was counted between two and nine times. The chain recombines TRBV7-2 with TRBJ2-7; D remains ambiguous. V was cut by 5 bases and J by 3 bases, with 11 bases left in between. The CDR3 has 13 residues. The germline V gene has CDR1 SGHTA and CDR2 FQGNSA. CDR3 loop: CASSLRMYYEQYF. The CDR3, as DNA: TGTGCCAGCAGCCTAAGAATGTACTACGAGCAGTACTTC. The whole variable domain, filled in from reference TRBV7-2 and TRBJ2-7, reads GAGVSQSPSNKVTEKGKDVELRCDPISGHTALYWYRQSLGQGLEFLIYFQGNSAPDKSGLPSDRFSAERTGGSVSTLTIQRTQQEDSAVYLCASSLRMYYEQYFGPGTRLTVT.

The J gene is TRBJ2-1, the V gene TRBV12-3 or TRBV12-4; perhaps D is TRBD1 or TRBD2 (5 bases each). V dropped 3 bases and J dropped 13 bases, with 16 bases sitting between them. The CDR3 runs 13 residues. The CDR3 reads CASSFAASGTQFF. CDR3 bases: TGTGCCAGCAGTTTCGCAGCGTCGGGGACCCAGTTCTTC.

In this sample, this clonotype turned up many times. This chain connects TRBV29-1 to TRBJ2-7, with 7 bases identical to TRBD2. The ends lost 1 base at V and 3 bases at J; junction bases unmatched: 6. There are 14 residues in the CDR3. Germline CDR1 reads SQVTM; CDR2 reads ANQGSEA. The CDR3 is CSVEVDPGGYEQYF. The DNA of the CDR3 is TGCAGCGTTGAAGTCGACCCGGGAGGCTACGAGCAGTACTTC.

In this sample, this clonotype turned up a few times. The chain uses TRBV20-1 and TRBJ2-1; TRBD2 agrees at 8 bases. The V and J ends lost 6 bases and 3 bases, in that order; junction bases with no gene match: 4. This CDR3 has 13 residues. Germline V CDR1 and CDR2: DFQATT, SNEGSKA (reference sequence). This CDR3 is CSAWTSSYNEQFF. The CDR3 DNA follows: TGCAGTGCATGGACTAGCAGCTACAATGAGCAGTTCTTC.

This clonotype is judged medium-sized. The chain joins TRBV7-8 to TRBJ1-2, with 8 bases fitting TRBD1. From germline, CDR1 is SGHVS and CDR2 FQNEAQ. The V and J ends lost 4 bases and 8 bases, in that order; junction bases with no gene match: 9. This CDR3 is 14 amino acids long. The CDR3 sequence is CASSSGQGVDGYTF. CDR3 nucleotide sequence: TGTGCCAGCAGCTCCGGACAGGGAGTGGACGGCTACACCTTC.

The genes are TRBV5-1 and TRBJ1-6; the D is unclear. CDR3 size: 14 residues. V was clipped by 0 bases and J by 8 bases, with 9 bases between them. The germline V gene encodes CDR1 SGHRS and CDR2 YFSETQ. Here the CDR3 DNA reads TGCGCCAGCAGCTTGGCTCGGGCCGATTCACCCCTCCACTTT. This encodes CASSLARADSPLHF.